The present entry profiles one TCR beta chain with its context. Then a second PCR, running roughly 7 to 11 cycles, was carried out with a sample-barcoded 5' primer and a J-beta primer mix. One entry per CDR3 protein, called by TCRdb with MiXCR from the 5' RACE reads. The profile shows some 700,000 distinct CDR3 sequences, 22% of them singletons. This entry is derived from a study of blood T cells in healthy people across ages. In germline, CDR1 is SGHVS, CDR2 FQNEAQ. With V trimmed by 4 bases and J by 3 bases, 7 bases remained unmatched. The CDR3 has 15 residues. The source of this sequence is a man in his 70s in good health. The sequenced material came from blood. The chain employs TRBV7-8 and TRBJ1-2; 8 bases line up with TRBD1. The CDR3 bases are TGTGCCAGCAGCTCCGGACAGGGAGAGGACTATGGCTACACCTTC. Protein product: CASSSGQGEDYGYTF.